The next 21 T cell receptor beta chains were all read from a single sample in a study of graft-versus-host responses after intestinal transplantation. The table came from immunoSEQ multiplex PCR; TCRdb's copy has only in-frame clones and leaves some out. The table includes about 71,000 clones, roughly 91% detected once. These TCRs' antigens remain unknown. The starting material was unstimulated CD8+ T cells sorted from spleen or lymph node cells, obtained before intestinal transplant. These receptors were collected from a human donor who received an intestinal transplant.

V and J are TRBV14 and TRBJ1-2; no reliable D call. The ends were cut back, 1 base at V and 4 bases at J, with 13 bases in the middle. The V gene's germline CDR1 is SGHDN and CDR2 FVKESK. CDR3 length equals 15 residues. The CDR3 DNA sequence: TGTGCCAGCAGCCAAGGGTTCGGCCGAGGCTATGGCTACACCTTC. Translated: CASSQGFGRGYGYTF.

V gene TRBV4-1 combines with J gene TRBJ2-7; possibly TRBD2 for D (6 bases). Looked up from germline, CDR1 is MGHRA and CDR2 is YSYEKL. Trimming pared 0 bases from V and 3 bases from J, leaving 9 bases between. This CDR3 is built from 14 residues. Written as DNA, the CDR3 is TGCGCCAGCAGCCAAGATCCCGGGGGCTACGAGCAGTACTTC. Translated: CASSQDPGGYEQYF.

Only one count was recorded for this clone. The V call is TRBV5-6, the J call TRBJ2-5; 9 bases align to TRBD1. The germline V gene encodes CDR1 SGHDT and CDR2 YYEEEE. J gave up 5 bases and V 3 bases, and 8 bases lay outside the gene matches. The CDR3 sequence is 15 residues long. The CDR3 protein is CASSWATGGFETQYF. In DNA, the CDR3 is TGTGCCAGCAGCTGGGCGACAGGGGGTTTTGAGACCCAGTACTTC. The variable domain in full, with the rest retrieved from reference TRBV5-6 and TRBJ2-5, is DAGVTQSPTHLIKTRGQQVTLRCSPKSGHDTVSWYQQALGQGPQFIFQYYEEEERQRGNFPDRFSGHQFPNYSSELNVNALLLGDSALYLCASSWATGGFETQYFGPGTRLLVL.

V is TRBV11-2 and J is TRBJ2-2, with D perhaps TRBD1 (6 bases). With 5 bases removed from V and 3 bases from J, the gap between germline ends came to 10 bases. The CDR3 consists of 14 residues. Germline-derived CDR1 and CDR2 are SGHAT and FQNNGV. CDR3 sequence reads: CASSPRTDTGELFF. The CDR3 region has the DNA TGTGCCAGCAGCCCCCGGACAGACACCGGGGAGCTGTTTTTT.

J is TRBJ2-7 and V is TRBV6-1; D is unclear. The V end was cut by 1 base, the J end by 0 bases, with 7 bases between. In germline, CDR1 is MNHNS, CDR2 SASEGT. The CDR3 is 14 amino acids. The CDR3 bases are TGTGCCAGCAGTGAAGAGCCGAGCTCCTACGAGCAGTACTTC. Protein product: CASSEEPSSYEQYF.

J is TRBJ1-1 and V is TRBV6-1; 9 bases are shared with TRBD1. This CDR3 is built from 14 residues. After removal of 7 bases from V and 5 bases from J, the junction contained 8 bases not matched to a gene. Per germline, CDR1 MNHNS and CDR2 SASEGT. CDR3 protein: CASTTGQGRTEAFF. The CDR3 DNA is TGTGCCAGCACAACGGGACAGGGAAGAACTGAAGCTTTCTTT.

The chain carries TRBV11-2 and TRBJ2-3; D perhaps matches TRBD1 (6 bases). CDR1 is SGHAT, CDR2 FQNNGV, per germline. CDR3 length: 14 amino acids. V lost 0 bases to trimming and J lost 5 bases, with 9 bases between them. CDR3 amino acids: CASSLEDSVDTQYF. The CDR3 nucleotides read TGTGCCAGCAGCTTAGAGGACAGTGTAGATACGCAGTATTTT.

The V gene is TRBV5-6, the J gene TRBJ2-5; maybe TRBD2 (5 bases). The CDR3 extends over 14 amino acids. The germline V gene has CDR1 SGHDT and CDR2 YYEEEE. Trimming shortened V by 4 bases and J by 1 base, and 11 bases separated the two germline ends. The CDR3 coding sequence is TGTGCCAGCAGCACGGGGAATTCCCAAGAGACCCAGTACTTC. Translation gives CASSTGNSQETQYF.

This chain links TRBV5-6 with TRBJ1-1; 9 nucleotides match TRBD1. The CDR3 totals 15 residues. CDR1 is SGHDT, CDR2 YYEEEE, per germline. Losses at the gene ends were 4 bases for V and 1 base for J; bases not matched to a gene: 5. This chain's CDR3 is CASSRGQGPNTEAFF. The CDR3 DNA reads TGTGCCAGCAGCCGGGGACAGGGACCGAACACTGAAGCTTTCTTT.

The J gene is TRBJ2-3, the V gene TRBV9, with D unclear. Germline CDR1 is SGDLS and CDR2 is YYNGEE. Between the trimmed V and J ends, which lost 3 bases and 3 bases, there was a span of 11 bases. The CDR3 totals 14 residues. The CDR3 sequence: CASSGPDSTDTQYF. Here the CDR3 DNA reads TGTGCCAGCAGCGGCCCAGACTCAACAGATACGCAGTATTTT.

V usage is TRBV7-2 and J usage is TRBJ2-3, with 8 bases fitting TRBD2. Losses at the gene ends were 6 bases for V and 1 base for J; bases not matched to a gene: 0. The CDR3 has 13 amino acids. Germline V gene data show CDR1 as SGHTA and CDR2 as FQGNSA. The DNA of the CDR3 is TGTGCCAGCAGAGCGGGGGGCACAGATACGCAGTATTTT. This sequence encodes CASRAGGTDTQYF.

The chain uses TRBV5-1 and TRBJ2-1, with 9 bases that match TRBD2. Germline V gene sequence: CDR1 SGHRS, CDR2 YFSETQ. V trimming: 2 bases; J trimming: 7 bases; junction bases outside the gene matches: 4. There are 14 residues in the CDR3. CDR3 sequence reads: CASSFGGGGNEQFF. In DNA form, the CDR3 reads TGCGCCAGCAGCTTTGGCGGGGGGGGGAATGAGCAGTTCTTC.

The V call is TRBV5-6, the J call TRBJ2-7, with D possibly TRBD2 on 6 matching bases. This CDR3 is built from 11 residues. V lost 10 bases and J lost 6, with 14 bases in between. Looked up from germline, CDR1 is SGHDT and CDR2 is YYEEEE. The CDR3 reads CAPGGAGEQYF. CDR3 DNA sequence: TGTGCCCCTGGAGGGGCCGGCGAGCAGTACTTC.

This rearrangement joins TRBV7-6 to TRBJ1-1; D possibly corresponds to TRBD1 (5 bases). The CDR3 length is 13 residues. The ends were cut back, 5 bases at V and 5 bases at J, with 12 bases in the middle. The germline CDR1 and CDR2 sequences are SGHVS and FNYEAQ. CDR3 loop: CASSAGGRTEAFF. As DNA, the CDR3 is TGTGCCAGCAGCGCCGGGGGTCGGACTGAAGCTTTCTTT.

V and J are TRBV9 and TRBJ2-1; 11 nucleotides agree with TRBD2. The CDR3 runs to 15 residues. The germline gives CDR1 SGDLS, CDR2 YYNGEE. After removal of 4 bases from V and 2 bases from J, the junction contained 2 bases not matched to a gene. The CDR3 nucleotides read TGTGCCAGCAGCCCGACTAGCGGGGCCTACAATGAGCAGTTCTTC. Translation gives CASSPTSGAYNEQFF.

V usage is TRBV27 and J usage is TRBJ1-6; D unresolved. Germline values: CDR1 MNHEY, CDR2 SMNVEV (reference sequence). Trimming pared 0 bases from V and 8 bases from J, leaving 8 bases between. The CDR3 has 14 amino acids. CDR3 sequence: CASSLSPLDSPLHF. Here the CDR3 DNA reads TGTGCCAGCAGTTTATCGCCCTTAGATTCACCCCTCCACTTT.

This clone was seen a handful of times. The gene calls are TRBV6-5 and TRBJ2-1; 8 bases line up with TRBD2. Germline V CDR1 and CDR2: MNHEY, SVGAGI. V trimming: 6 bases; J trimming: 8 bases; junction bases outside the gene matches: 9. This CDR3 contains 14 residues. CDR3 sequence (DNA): TGTGCCAGCAGCTCCGGGACTAGGGGTTATGAGCAGTTCTTC. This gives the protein CASSSGTRGYEQFF.

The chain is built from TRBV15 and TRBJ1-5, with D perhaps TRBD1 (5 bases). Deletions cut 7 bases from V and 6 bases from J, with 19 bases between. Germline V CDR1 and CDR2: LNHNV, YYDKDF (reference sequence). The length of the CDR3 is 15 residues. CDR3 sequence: CATNSGLLTGQPQHF. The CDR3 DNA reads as TGTGCCACCAACTCGGGACTCCTTACAGGTCAGCCCCAGCATTTT.

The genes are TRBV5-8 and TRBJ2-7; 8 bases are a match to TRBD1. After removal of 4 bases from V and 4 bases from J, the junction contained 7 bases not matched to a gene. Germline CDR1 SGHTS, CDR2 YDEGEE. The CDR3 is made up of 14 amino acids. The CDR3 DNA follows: TGTGCCAGCAGCCAGGACAGGGTGTGGTACGAGCAGTACTTC. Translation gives CASSQDRVWYEQYF.

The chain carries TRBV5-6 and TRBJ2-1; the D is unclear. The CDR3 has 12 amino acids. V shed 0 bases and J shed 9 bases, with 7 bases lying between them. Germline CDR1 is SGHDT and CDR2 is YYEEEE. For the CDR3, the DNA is TGTGCCAGCAGCTTGGTCTTCCCTGAGCAGTTCTTC. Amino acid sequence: CASSLVFPEQFF.

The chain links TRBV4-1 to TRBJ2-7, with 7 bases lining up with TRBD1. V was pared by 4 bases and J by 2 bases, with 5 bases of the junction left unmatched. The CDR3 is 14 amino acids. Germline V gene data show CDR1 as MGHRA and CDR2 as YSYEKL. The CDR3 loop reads CASSLDRAAYEQYF. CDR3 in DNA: TGCGCCAGCAGCCTAGACAGGGCCGCCTACGAGCAGTACTTC.